The 14 T cell receptor beta chains listed next were all sequenced from one sample in a study of T-cell reconstitution after alpha-beta-depleted transplantation in children. Unique molecular identifiers were used in preparing the TCRbeta library. One entry per CDR3 protein, called by TCRdb with MiXCR from the PCR reads. The table includes 800,000 to 1,000,000 distinct CDR3 sequences, about 29% detected once. This sample comprised PBMCs, mostly from graft donor cells, obtained 360 days after TCRalphabeta/CD19-depleted stem cell transplant. These receptors originate from a boy in the first two years of life who had a stem cell transplant for SCID, so the T cells may come from the graft donor.

The V call is TRBV20-1, the J call TRBJ2-5; D gene uncertain. CDR1 and CDR2 (germline): DFQATT, SNEGSKA (reference sequence). V was shortened by 0 bases and J by 4 bases, with 6 bases between the two germline ends. CDR3 length: 12 amino acids. CDR3 DNA sequence: TGCAGTGCTAGAGATAAAACAGAGACCCAGTACTTC. Its protein is CSARDKTETQYF.

This clonotype was seen once. The J gene is TRBJ1-1, the V gene TRBV9; D gene unclear. CDR3 size: 15 residues. Between the trimmed V and J ends, which lost 0 bases and 1 base, there was a span of 10 bases. Per germline, CDR1 SGDLS and CDR2 YYNGEE. In DNA form, the CDR3 reads TGTGCCAGCAGCGTAGACCCACTTCCGAACACTGAAGCTTTCTTT. This translates into CASSVDPLPNTEAFF.

The chain combines TRBV6-6 with TRBJ1-2; D unresolved. Trimming stripped 8 bases from V and 2 bases from J, with 6 bases between. Germline V gives CDR1 MNHNY, CDR2 SVGAGI (reference sequence). The CDR3 extends over 11 amino acids. The CDR3 reads CASGKNYGYTF. The CDR3 DNA reads TGTGCCAGCGGGAAGAACTATGGCTACACCTTC.

This clonotype was recorded a few times. The chain carries TRBV29-1 and TRBJ1-2; D is uncertain. Germline V CDR1 and CDR2: SQVTM, ANQGSEA. V lost 1 base and J lost 2, with 14 bases in between. This CDR3 spans 15 amino acids. The CDR3 region has the DNA TGCAGCGTTGAAGCGGCGCGCAAGGACAACTATGGCTACACCTTC. It is translated as CSVEAARKDNYGYTF.

The gene calls are TRBV4-2 and TRBJ2-7; 9 bases agree with TRBD2. J was trimmed by 4 bases and V by 0 bases; bases with no gene match: 7. Germline-derived CDR1 and CDR2 are LGHNA and YNFKEQ. The CDR3 length is 16 residues. CDR3 DNA: TGTGCCAGCAGCCAAGATAGCGGGGGAACTGATTACGAGCAGTACTTC. Its protein is CASSQDSGGTDYEQYF.

This clonotype turned up a few times. The chain employs TRBV19 and TRBJ1-1; no clear D. The V and J ends lost 7 bases and 4 bases respectively, with 10 bases between them. The CDR3 is 12 residues long. Germline V gives CDR1 LNHDA, CDR2 SQIVND (reference sequence). The CDR3: CASKVGGTEAFF. CDR3 in DNA: TGTGCCAGTAAGGTAGGTGGCACTGAAGCTTTCTTT. The entire variable domain, with the rest obtained from reference TRBV19 and TRBJ1-1, is as follows: DGGITQSPKYLFRKEGQNVTLSCEQNLNHDAMYWYRQDPGQGLRLIYYSQIVNDFQKGDIAEGYSVSREKKESFPLTVTSAQKNPTAFYLCASKVGGTEAFFGQGTRLTVV.

The V call is TRBV2, the J call TRBJ2-7; no definite D call. Germline V gene data show CDR1 as SNHLY and CDR2 as FYNNEI. The CDR3 length is 10 residues. V was cut by 4 bases and J by 9 bases, with 7 bases left in between. This CDR3 is CASSVRAQYF. In DNA form, the CDR3 reads TGTGCCAGCAGTGTACGGGCGCAGTACTTC.

This clonotype came up a few times. The chain couples TRBV19 to TRBJ2-7; 9 bases agree with TRBD1. The V gene end was trimmed by 0 bases and the J gene end by 4 bases; junction bases not matched to a gene: 7. Germline loops: CDR1 LNHDA, CDR2 SQIVND (reference sequence). The CDR3 has 16 residues. The CDR3 sequence is CASSIEAGTGRYEQYF. CDR3 in DNA: TGTGCCAGTAGTATAGAGGCTGGGACAGGGAGATACGAGCAGTACTTC.

This clonotype was found a few times. The chain combines TRBV28 with TRBJ2-7; tentatively, D is TRBD2 (6 bases). Germline V gives CDR1 MDHEN, CDR2 SYDVKM. The CDR3 runs to 16 residues. V lost 0 bases and J 0 bases, leaving 12 bases between the germline ends. The CDR3 sequence: CASSLWWLASSYEQYF. DNA of the CDR3: TGTGCCAGCAGTTTATGGTGGCTAGCGAGCTCCTACGAGCAGTACTTC.

This clonotype was recorded a few times. The gene calls are TRBV6-5 and TRBJ1-2; no firm D call. The CDR3 runs 14 residues. V was cut by 3 bases and J by 4 bases, with 12 bases left in between. Germline V CDR1 and CDR2: MNHEY, SVGAGI. CDR3: CASSYDDRVYGYTF. In DNA, the CDR3 is TGTGCCAGCAGTTATGATGACCGGGTCTATGGCTACACCTTC.

Note on this clonotype: The junction departs from the called germline gene at one end, perhaps through a read error. The gene calls are TRBV5-1 and TRBJ2-3; 13 nucleotides align to TRBD2. Germline V gene lookup returns CDR1 SGHRS and CDR2 YFSETQ. The CDR3 runs to 14 residues. In DNA, the CDR3 is TGTGCCAGCAGCCCCAGGACTAGCGGGGGTACGCAGTATTTT. Translation gives CASSPRTSGGTQYF.

This clonotype was seen once. This chain joins TRBV5-1 and TRBJ2-3, with a tentative D call TRBD1 (6 bases). Germline loops: CDR1 SGHRS, CDR2 YFSETQ. This CDR3 spans 17 amino acids. The V gene lost 3 bases and the J gene lost 0 bases, with 17 bases spanning the gap. CDR3 sequence reads: CASSYGDTTLSTDTQYF. The CDR3 nucleotides read TGCGCCAGCAGCTATGGGGACACAACTTTGAGCACAGATACGCAGTATTTT.

Turning to this clonotype: A much bigger clone sits one base away, suggesting this may be a read error. Here the CDR3 reads CASSWGASSYEQYF. In nucleotides, the CDR3 is TGTGCCAGCAGCTGGGGGGCCAGCTCCTACGAGCAGTACTTC. V usage is TRBV6-1 and J usage is TRBJ2-7; D tentatively reads TRBD1 or TRBD2 (6 bases each). CDR3 length: 14 amino acids. Germline values: CDR1 MNHNS, CDR2 SASEGT. Deletions cut 6 bases from V and 0 bases from J, with 12 bases between.

The chain joins TRBV6-2 or TRBV6-3 to TRBJ2-2; TRBD1 matches at 8 bases. Germline-derived CDR1 and CDR2 are MNHEY and SVGEGT. The CDR3 covers 16 residues. V lost 5 bases, J lost 0 bases, and 5 bases stayed unmatched. The CDR3 bases are TGTGCCAGCAGTGCCTGGGGACAGGCGAACACCGGGGAGCTGTTTTTT. As protein: CASSAWGQANTGELFF.